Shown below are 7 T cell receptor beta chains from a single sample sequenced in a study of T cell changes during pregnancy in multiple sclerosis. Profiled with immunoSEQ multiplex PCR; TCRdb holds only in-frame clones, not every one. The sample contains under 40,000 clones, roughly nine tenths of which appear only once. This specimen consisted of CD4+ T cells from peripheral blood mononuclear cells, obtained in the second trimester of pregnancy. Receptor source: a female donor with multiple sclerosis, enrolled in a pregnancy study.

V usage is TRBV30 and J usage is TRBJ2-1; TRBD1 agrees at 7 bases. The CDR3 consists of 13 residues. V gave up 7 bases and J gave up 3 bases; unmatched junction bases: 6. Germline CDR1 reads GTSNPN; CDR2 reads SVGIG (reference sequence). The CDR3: CASEQGYYNEQFF. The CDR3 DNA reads TGTGCCTCTGAACAGGGGTACTACAATGAGCAGTTCTTC.

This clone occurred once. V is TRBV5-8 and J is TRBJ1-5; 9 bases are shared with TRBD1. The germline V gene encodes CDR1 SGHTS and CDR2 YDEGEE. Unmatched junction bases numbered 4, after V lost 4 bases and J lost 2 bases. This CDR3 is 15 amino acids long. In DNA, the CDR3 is TGTGCCAGCAGCCCGAGACAGGGGGGCAATCAGCCCCAGCATTTT. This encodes CASSPRQGGNQPQHF.

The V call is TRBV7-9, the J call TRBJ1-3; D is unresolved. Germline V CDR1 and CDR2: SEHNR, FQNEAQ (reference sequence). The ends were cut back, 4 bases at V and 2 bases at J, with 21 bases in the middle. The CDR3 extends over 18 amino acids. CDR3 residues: CASSSLPPDGVPGNTIYF. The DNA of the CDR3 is TGTGCCAGCAGCTCTTTACCTCCGGACGGGGTTCCTGGAAACACCATATATTTT.

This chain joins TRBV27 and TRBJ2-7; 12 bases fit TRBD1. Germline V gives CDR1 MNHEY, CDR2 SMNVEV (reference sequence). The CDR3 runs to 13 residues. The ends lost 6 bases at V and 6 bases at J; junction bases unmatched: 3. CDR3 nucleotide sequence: TGTGCCAGCAGACGGGACAGGGGGCTCGAGCAGTACTTC. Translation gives CASRRDRGLEQYF.

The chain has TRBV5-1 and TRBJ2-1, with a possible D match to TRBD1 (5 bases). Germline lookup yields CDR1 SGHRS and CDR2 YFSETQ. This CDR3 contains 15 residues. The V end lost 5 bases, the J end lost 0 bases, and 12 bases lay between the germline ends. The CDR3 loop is CASRITGSSYNEQFF. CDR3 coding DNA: TGCGCCAGCAGGATCACAGGTAGCTCCTACAATGAGCAGTTCTTC.

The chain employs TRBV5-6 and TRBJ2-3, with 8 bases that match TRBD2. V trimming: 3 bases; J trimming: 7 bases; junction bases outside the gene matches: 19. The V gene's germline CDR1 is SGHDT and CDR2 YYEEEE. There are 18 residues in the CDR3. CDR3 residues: CASSSSGGAGVWVHTQYF. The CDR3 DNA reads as TGTGCCAGCAGCTCTTCGGGTGGAGCGGGAGTGTGGGTTCATACGCAGTATTTT. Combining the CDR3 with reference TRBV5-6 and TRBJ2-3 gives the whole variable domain DAGVTQSPTHLIKTRGQQVTLRCSPKSGHDTVSWYQQALGQGPQFIFQYYEEEERQRGNFPDRFSGHQFPNYSSELNVNALLLGDSALYLCASSSSGGAGVWVHTQYFGPGTRLTVL.

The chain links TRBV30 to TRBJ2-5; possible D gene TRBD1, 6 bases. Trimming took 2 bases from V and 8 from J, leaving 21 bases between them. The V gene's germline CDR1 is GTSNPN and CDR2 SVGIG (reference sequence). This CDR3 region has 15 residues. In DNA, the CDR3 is TGTGCCTGGAGTACCCAGGGGAGCGGCTCGCGAACCCAGTACTTC. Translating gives CAWSTQGSGSRTQYF.